This is a list of T cell receptor beta chains from one sample in a study of CD8+ T cells in alopecia areata. TCRdb's copy holds only in-frame clones and misses some; the assay was immunoSEQ multiplex PCR. This sample has about 220,000 clones; about three fifths occur once, and the top ten carry 1.6%. Sequenced here: CD4+ T cells sorted from blood, sampled at week 4, from a patient treated with tofacitinib. The receptor set was obtained from a human donor with alopecia areata. Both conserved end residues are part of each CDR3. D genes are given only for firm matches. Some rows have no size entry. The others give once, few or many, or a class for an expanded clone.

TRBV29-1	NA	TRBJ2-7	NA	CSVALGRGGYEQYF	TGCAGCGTTGCGCTCGGCAGGGGAGGATACGAGCAGTACTTC
TRBV7-2	NA	TRBJ2-3	NA	CASNPRAGADTQYF	TGTGCCAGCAACCCCAGGGCAGGGGCCGATACGCAGTATTTT
TRBV6-6	NA	TRBJ1-1	NA	CASRPPLRVPEAFF	TGTGCCAGCAGACCCCCCTTGAGGGTCCCTGAAGCTTTCTTT
TRBV6-1	TRBD2	TRBJ2-4	NA	CASLNGGANKNIQYF	TGTGCCAGCCTGAACGGGGGGGCAAATAAAAACATTCAGTACTTC
TRBV10-2	NA	TRBJ1-2	NA	CASSEFHPREGDGYTF	TGCGCCAGCAGTGAGTTTCACCCCAGGGAGGGAGATGGCTACACCTTC
TRBV10-3	TRBD1	TRBJ2-7	few	CAISPDRGEEQYF	TGTGCCATCAGCCCGGACAGGGGGGAGGAGCAGTACTTC
TRBV4-1	NA	TRBJ1-5	NA	CASSPPGAQPQHF	TGCGCCAGCAGCCCGCCCGGGGCTCAGCCCCAGCATTTT
TRBV2	TRBD2	TRBJ2-5	few	CASSGPGLAGGPIEETQYF	TGTGCCAGCAGTGGACCGGGACTAGCGGGGGGGCCGATTGAAGAGACCCAGTACTTC
TRBV29-1	TRBD1	TRBJ1-1	once	CSVRTGTMNTEAFF	TGCAGCGTTCGGACAGGGACCATGAACACTGAAGCTTTCTTT
TRBV30	TRBD1	TRBJ1-1	NA	CAWGSGTGGTEAFF	TGTGCCTGGGGATCCGGGACAGGGGGCACTGAAGCTTTCTTT
TRBV5-1	TRBD1	TRBJ1-5	NA	CASSMGTGGINQPQHF	TGCGCCAGCAGCATGGGGACAGGGGGCATCAATCAGCCCCAGCATTTT
TRBV20-1	NA	TRBJ2-1	NA	CSASSRREQFF	TGCAGTGCTAGTTCTCGTCGGGAGCAGTTCTTC
TRBV2	NA	TRBJ2-7	NA	CASSGDRSF	TGTGCCAGCAGTGGAGACAGGTCCTTC
TRBV29-1	NA	TRBJ2-3	few	CSVAGYPSTDTQYF	TGCAGCGTTGCAGGTTACCCTAGCACAGATACGCAGTATTTT
TRBV9	NA	TRBJ1-6	few	CASSVEGSPLHF	TGTGCCAGCAGCGTAGAGGGTTCACCCCTCCACTTT
TRBV29-1	NA	TRBJ1-1	NA	CSGGQTEAFF	TGCAGCGGCGGACAGACTGAAGCTTTCTTT
TRBV18	NA	TRBJ1-1	NA	CASSQGRDTEAFF	TGTGCCAGCTCACAGGGTCGGGACACTGAAGCTTTCTTT
TRBV6-5	TRBD1	TRBJ1-5	few	CASSLTGGNQPQHF	TGTGCCAGCAGCCTGACAGGGGGCAATCAGCCCCAGCATTTT
TRBV4-1	TRBD1	TRBJ1-6	few	CASSQGQGMGSLHF	TGCGCCAGCAGCCAAGGACAGGGTATGGGATCCCTCCACTTT
TRBV20-1	NA	TRBJ1-6	NA	CSARAPRRSHF	TGCAGTGCTCGGGCCCCAAGACGGAGCCACTTT
TRBV4-1	NA	TRBJ1-2	once	CASSQEGQRGYTF	TGCGCCAGCAGCCAAGAGGGGCAGCGAGGCTACACCTTC
TRBV5-1	NA	TRBJ2-2	NA	CATTWDGRKDTGELFF	TGCGCCACCACGTGGGACGGCCGAAAAGACACCGGGGAGCTGTTTTTT
TRBV4-1	TRBD1	TRBJ1-4	many	CASRLDRGGKLFF	TGCGCCAGCAGACTCGACAGGGGAGGAAAACTGTTTTTT
TRBV25-1	NA	TRBJ1-4	NA	CASSDRRGRNEKLFF	TGTGCCAGCAGTGACCGCAGGGGAAGGAATGAAAAACTGTTTTTT
TRBV30	NA	TRBJ2-5	NA	CAWGPGTDETQYF	TGTGCCTGGGGACCAGGGACCGATGAGACCCAGTACTTC
TRBV7-2	TRBD1	TRBJ1-4	NA	CASSLILGQGYEKLFF	TGTGCCAGCAGCTTAATCTTGGGACAGGGATATGAAAAACTGTTTTTT
TRBV5-1	NA	TRBJ1-1	NA	CASSLERNTEAFF	TGCGCCAGCAGCTTGGAAAGGAACACTGAAGCTTTCTTT
TRBV29-1	TRBD2	TRBJ2-3	few	CSVGTSKPDTQYF	TGCAGCGTTGGGACTAGCAAGCCAGATACGCAGTATTTT
TRBV5-8	TRBD2	TRBJ2-1	few	CASSLGLTLAGDAEQFF	TGTGCCAGCAGCTTGGGGCTTACGCTAGCGGGGGACGCCGAGCAGTTCTTC
TRBV15	NA	TRBJ1-2	NA	CATSRDRSDGGYTF	TGTGCCACCAGCAGAGACCGGTCGGACGGTGGCTACACCTTC
TRBV9	NA	TRBJ2-1	NA	CASSVTSYNEQFF	TGTGCCAGCAGCGTAACCTCCTACAATGAGCAGTTCTTC
TRBV27	NA	TRBJ1-2	NA	CASSPGLYQSYGYTF	TGTGCCAGCAGTCCCGGACTTTATCAAAGCTATGGCTACACCTTC
TRBV9	NA	TRBJ1-1	NA	CASSVATMRGDTEAFF	TGTGCCAGCAGCGTAGCTACGATGAGGGGAGATACTGAAGCTTTCTTT
TRBV25-1	TRBD2	TRBJ2-5	NA	CASAAGPGGETQYF	TGTGCCAGCGCAGCCGGACCCGGGGGGGAGACCCAGTACTTC
TRBV4-2	NA	TRBJ2-3	NA	CASSLRRDLATDTQYF	TGTGCCAGCAGCCTCAGACGTGACCTAGCGACAGATACGCAGTATTTT
TRBV2	NA	TRBJ1-2	NA	CASRGGASYGYTF	TGTGCCAGCAGGGGAGGAGCCTCCTATGGCTACACCTTC
TRBV19	NA	TRBJ1-2	few	CASSIFPGVDGYTF	TGTGCCAGTAGTATCTTCCCAGGGGTGGATGGCTACACCTTC
TRBV6-6	TRBD1	TRBJ2-7	NA	CASSYRGQGYEQYF	TGTGCCAGCAGTTACCGCGGACAGGGCTACGAGCAGTACTTC
TRBV29-1	TRBD1	TRBJ2-7	few	CSVVNRGTYEQYF	TGCAGCGTTGTTAACAGGGGAACCTACGAGCAGTACTTC
TRBV6-5	NA	TRBJ2-3	few	CATRAGTDTQYF	TGTGCCACCAGGGCCGGCACAGATACGCAGTATTTT
TRBV5-6	TRBD1	TRBJ1-2	NA	CASSSTADRGYGYTF	TGTGCCAGCAGCTCAACAGCGGACAGGGGTTATGGCTACACCTTC
TRBV10-1	NA	TRBJ2-3	few	CASSESGVTQYF	TGCGCCAGCAGTGAGTCGGGAGTTACGCAGTATTTT
TRBV5-1	TRBD1	TRBJ1-2	NA	CASSSPPGQGHGYTF	TGCGCCAGCAGCTCCCCCCCGGGACAGGGACATGGCTACACCTTC
TRBV5-1	NA	TRBJ2-6	NA	CASSLTGSGANVLTF	TGCGCCAGCAGCTTGACAGGATCTGGGGCCAACGTCCTGACTTTC
TRBV29-1	TRBD1	TRBJ1-2	NA	CSVGLGQGINYGYTF	TGCAGCGTTGGACTGGGACAGGGGATAAACTATGGCTACACCTTC